These 23 T cell receptor beta chains share one sample of origin, sequenced in a study of cytomegalovirus exposure and HLA in healthy donors. The PCR ran on 60 Vbeta and 13 Jbeta primers. TCRdb's table, derived via immunoSEQ multiplex PCR, lists solely in-frame clones and lacks some. The sample consists of approximately 83,000 clones, more than 75% of them appearing once. The sequencing input was PBMCs. The receptors derive from a man aged 18 to 35 in good health and CMV-seronegative.

The chain links TRBV2 to TRBJ2-6; 10 bases line up with TRBD1. The trim removed 5 bases at V and 4 bases at J, leaving 11 bases unmatched. The CDR3 is made up of 18 amino acids. Germline V CDR1 and CDR2: SNHLY, FYNNEI. The CDR3 nucleotides are TGTGCCAGCAGTTCCGGGACAGGGGCTTTTGGCGGGGCCAACGTCCTGACTTTC. Protein product: CASSSGTGAFGGANVLTF. Full variable domain (outside the CDR3, taken from reference TRBV2 and TRBJ2-6): EPEVTQTPSHQVTQMGQEVILRCVPISNHLYFYWYRQILGQKVEFLVSFYNNEISEKSEIFDDQFSVERPDGSNFTLKIRSTKLEDSAMYFCASSSGTGAFGGANVLTFGAGSRLTVL.

The sample holds a few counts of this clone. The chain links TRBV6-1 to TRBJ2-5, with 10 nucleotides matching TRBD1. The J call could be wrong; TRBJ2-7 is a better fit for the DNA end. This CDR3 has 17 residues. Germline CDR1 is MNHNS and CDR2 is SASEGT. The CDR3 loop reads CASSVSPPGQGSYEQYF. CDR3 DNA sequence: TGTGCCAGCAGTGTCTCCCCTCCGGGACAGGGGAGCTACGAGCAGTACTTC.

The J gene is TRBJ1-1, the V gene TRBV6-1; D is uncertain. The germline V and J ends were trimmed by 2 bases and 0 bases, with 7 bases remaining between them. CDR3 length: 14 amino acids. Germline V CDR1 and CDR2: MNHNS, SASEGT. The CDR3 protein is CASSERALNTEAFF. CDR3 DNA: TGTGCCAGCAGTGAACGAGCGTTGAACACTGAAGCTTTCTTT.

The rearrangement joins TRBV9 to TRBJ2-1; 11 bases match TRBD2. The CDR3 is 15 residues long. V dropped 3 bases and J dropped 9; count of bases not matched to a gene: 8. Per germline, CDR1 SGDLS and CDR2 YYNGEE. The CDR3 spells CASSGASGGTAEQFF. DNA for the CDR3: TGTGCCAGCAGCGGAGCTAGCGGGGGGACCGCTGAGCAGTTCTTC.

CDR3 DNA: TGTGCCAGCAGCTTCAAACTAGCGGGGTTCGGCACAGATACGCAGTATTTT. Amino acids: CASSFKLAGFGTDTQYF. The rearrangement links TRBV7-8 to TRBJ2-3; 10 bases align to TRBD2. Germline CDR1 SGHVS, CDR2 FQNEAQ. Trimming took 3 bases from V and 1 from J; bases not matched to a gene: 7. The CDR3 has 17 amino acids.

The CDR3 protein is CASTPTGEFTDTQYF. CDR3 DNA sequence: TGTGCCAGCACCCCCACAGGGGAGTTTACAGATACGCAGTATTTT. The chain joins TRBV2 to TRBJ2-3, with 7 bases aligning to TRBD1. This CDR3 has 15 amino acids. Trimming took 7 bases from V and 3 from J; bases not matched to a gene: 10. The germline gives CDR1 SNHLY, CDR2 FYNNEI.

This rearrangement joins TRBV7-9 to TRBJ1-4, with D possibly TRBD1 on 6 matching bases. The germline V gene has CDR1 SEHNR and CDR2 FQNEAQ (reference sequence). Trimming left V 0 bases short and J 7 bases short, with 15 bases between. The CDR3 loop spans 16 amino acids. The CDR3 nucleotides are TGTGCCAGCAGCTTAGCTACAGGGAATTGGGTTGAAAAACTGTTTTTT. Amino acid sequence: CASSLATGNWVEKLFF.

The rearrangement joins TRBV5-4 to TRBJ2-7; D might be TRBD2 (5 bases). CDR1 and CDR2 from the germline V gene are SGHNT and YYREEE (reference sequence). The CDR3 sequence is 15 residues long. V lost 0 bases and J lost 0, with 10 bases in between. Here the CDR3 DNA reads TGTGCCAGCAGCTTGGGAGGCGGGTTCTCCTACGAGCAGTACTTC. Protein sequence: CASSLGGGFSYEQYF.

The chain combines TRBV7-8 with TRBJ2-7; TRBD2 matches at 15 bases. Germline assignment: CDR1 SGHVS and CDR2 FQNEAQ. The V and J ends lost 4 bases and 4 bases, in that order; junction bases with no gene match: 11. CDR3 length: 18 residues. CDR3 coding DNA: TGTGCCAGCAGCTCCCCGGGACTAGCGGGGGGAGTACCATACGAGCAGTACTTC. Its protein product is CASSSPGLAGGVPYEQYF.

The V gene is TRBV13, the J gene TRBJ2-5; tentatively, D is TRBD1 (6 bases). Germline CDR1 and CDR2: PRHDT and FYEKMQ (reference sequence). Trimming cost V 6 bases and J 2 bases, with 16 bases left between them. The length of the CDR3 is 15 residues. CDR3 DNA sequence: TGTGCCAGCAGAAAGAGGGGACACAAACAAGAGACCCAGTACTTC. Amino acid sequence: CASRKRGHKQETQYF.

J is TRBJ1-4 and V is TRBV30; D is unclear. The V gene's germline CDR1 is GTSNPN and CDR2 SVGIG (reference sequence). The V end lost 4 bases, the J end lost 6 bases, and 18 bases lay between the germline ends. There are 15 residues in the CDR3. CDR3 protein: CAWMEGGDMDEKLFF. Written as DNA, the CDR3 is TGTGCCTGGATGGAGGGAGGAGACATGGATGAAAAACTGTTTTTT.

This sequence joins TRBV10-1 and TRBJ2-4, with 8 bases lining up with TRBD2. The germline V gene encodes CDR1 WNHNN and CDR2 SYGVQD (reference sequence). This CDR3 comprises 14 residues. J was trimmed by 5 bases and V by 0 bases; bases with no gene match: 0. The CDR3 DNA reads as TGCGCCAGCAGTGAGTCGACTAGCGAAAACATTCAGTACTTC. Residues: CASSESTSENIQYF.

This chain uses TRBV9 with TRBJ2-7; possible D gene TRBD1, 6 bases. V lost 3 bases and J 6 bases, leaving 16 bases between the germline ends. The CDR3 covers 14 residues. Germline CDR1 reads SGDLS; CDR2 reads YYNGEE. CDR3 amino acids: CASSESLQGREQYF. The CDR3, as DNA: TGTGCCAGCAGCGAGAGTTTACAGGGCCGCGAGCAGTACTTC.

In the case of this clone: Since a much larger clone is just one base distant, this may be a read error. This sample also contains other DNA sequences that code for the same CDR3. CDR3 in amino acids: CASSLVAGGTDTQYF. The CDR3 DNA is TGTGCCAGCAGCTTAGTAGCGGGGGGCACAGATACGCAGTATTTT. The rearrangement uses TRBV7-2 and TRBJ2-3; TRBD2 matches 9 bases. The V and J ends lost 1 base and 1 base, in that order; junction bases with no gene match: 0. Germline-derived CDR1 and CDR2 are SGHTA and FQGNSA. This CDR3 contains 15 residues. Together with reference TRBV7-2 and TRBJ2-3, the CDR3 gives the full variable domain: GAGVSQSPSNKVTEKGKDVELRCDPISGHTALYWYRQSLGQGLEFLIYFQGNSAPDKSGLPSDRFSAERTGGSVSTLTIQRTQQEDSAVYLCASSLVAGGTDTQYFGPGTRLTVL.

This rearrangement joins TRBV6-1 to TRBJ2-5; D perhaps matches TRBD2 (5 bases). Germline V lookup: CDR1 MNHNS, CDR2 SASEGT. The length of the CDR3 is 13 residues. The V and J ends lost 5 bases and 5 bases respectively, with 12 bases between them. In DNA form, the CDR3 reads TGTGCCAGCAGTTTGATGAAGCGGGAGACCCAGTACTTC. Translated: CASSLMKRETQYF.

This clone appeared once. The gene calls are TRBV5-6 and TRBJ2-3; TRBD1 matches at 10 bases. V was pared by 4 bases and J by 4 bases, with 6 bases of the junction left unmatched. The CDR3 is 15 amino acids. Germline CDR1 SGHDT, CDR2 YYEEEE. CDR3 in amino acids: CASSLGQGVPDTQYF. The DNA of the CDR3 is TGTGCCAGCAGCCTAGGACAGGGGGTCCCAGATACGCAGTATTTT. Together with reference TRBV5-6 and TRBJ2-3, the CDR3 gives the full variable domain: DAGVTQSPTHLIKTRGQQVTLRCSPKSGHDTVSWYQQALGQGPQFIFQYYEEEERQRGNFPDRFSGHQFPNYSSELNVNALLLGDSALYLCASSLGQGVPDTQYFGPGTRLTVL.

CDR3 sequence: CSARELQETQYF. The CDR3 DNA reads TGCAGCGCCCGGGAACTTCAAGAGACCCAGTACTTC. J is TRBJ2-5 and V is TRBV29-1; possibly TRBD2 for D (5 bases). Per germline, CDR1 SQVTM and CDR2 ANQGSEA. CDR3 length: 12 residues. The V and J ends lost 7 bases and 2 bases respectively, with 11 bases between them. Full variable domain (outside the CDR3, taken from reference TRBV29-1 and TRBJ2-5): SAVISQKPSRDICQRGTSLTIQCQVDSQVTMMFWYRQQPGQSLTLIATANQGSEATYESGFVIDKFPISRPNLTFSTLTVSNMSPEDSSIYLCSARELQETQYFGPGTRLLVL.

This clone was detected a few times. The V gene is TRBV10-1, the J gene TRBJ1-2; 11 bases align to TRBD1. This CDR3 contains 12 residues. V lost 3 bases and J lost 13; bases outside the gene matches: 4. The germline V gene encodes CDR1 WNHNN and CDR2 SYGVQD (reference sequence). The CDR3 coding sequence is TGCGCCAGCAGTGACACCGGGACAGGGGGCACCTTC. It yields the protein CASSDTGTGGTF.

This clone was seen only once. The chain is built from TRBV7-6 and TRBJ1-5; D remains ambiguous. The germline CDR1 and CDR2 sequences are SGHVS and FNYEAQ. Trimming shortened V by 0 bases and J by 5 bases, and 5 bases separated the two germline ends. The CDR3 totals 13 residues. The CDR3 reads CASSLATDQPQHF. In DNA, the CDR3 is TGTGCCAGCAGCTTAGCTACGGATCAGCCCCAGCATTTT.

V is TRBV7-9 and J is TRBJ2-7; the match to TRBD1 covers 11 bases. V shed 10 bases and J 3 bases; nucleotides not matched to a gene: 11. The length of the CDR3 is 15 residues. Germline V CDR1 and CDR2: SEHNR, FQNEAQ (reference sequence). DNA of the CDR3: TGTGCCATCCCTCACCGGGACAGGGGGAACTACGAGCAGTACTTC. Translating it yields CAIPHRDRGNYEQYF.

Remarks on this clone: Relative to the germline gene, one junction end is altered; a read error may explain this. This sample also contains other DNA sequences that code for the same CDR3. The V call is TRBV10-3, the J call TRBJ1-2, with unresolved D. The V gene's germline CDR1 is ENHRY and CDR2 SYGVKD. The CDR3 is made up of 18 amino acids. The CDR3 DNA sequence: TGTGCCATCAGTCCGTCCCTGACCCGACTGGGAGGCCTCTATGGCTACACCTTT. This gives the protein CAISPSLTRLGGLYGYTF.

The chain combines TRBV7-8 with TRBJ1-5; D remains ambiguous. The CDR3 length is 16 residues. Per the germline V gene, CDR1 is SGHVS and CDR2 is FQNEAQ. Trimming removed 4 bases from V and 0 bases from J, with 13 bases in between. The CDR3 loop is CASSSRRVYSNQPQHF. The CDR3 coding sequence is TGTGCCAGCAGCTCTCGACGGGTGTATAGCAATCAGCCCCAGCATTTT.

This clone was recorded a few times. The chain joins TRBV6-5 to TRBJ1-1, with unresolved D. CDR1 and CDR2 (germline): MNHEY, SVGAGI. The CDR3 spans 14 residues. V was pared by 6 bases and J by 8 bases, with 19 bases between. The CDR3 region has the DNA TGTGCCAGCAGCCGCTCAGAGGGAACCAGCGAAGCTTTCTTT. This translates into CASSRSEGTSEAFF.